The T cell receptor beta chain under discussion was sequenced for a study of blood T cell repertoires in COVID-19 (dated by TCRdb to 2020 to 2022). A note on the overall study: Samples covering the acute and convalescent phases of COVID-19 were provided by collaborators in the United States, Italy and Spain. The prospective study material was composed of cDNA or gDNA derived from T cells, B-cell-depleted T cells, or PBMCs. Deeply sampled blood TCRbeta repertoires from subjects exposed to, actively infected with, or recovered from COVID-19 were included in the dataset. A freely available public database, intended as a resource for researchers studying the immune response to SARS-CoV-2, is where the repertoires were released. Samples came from the ongoing ImmuneRACE study (first 160 participants) plus 1,254 subjects from 6 global collaborators. The sample metadata nearly always contained a de-identified subject ID, COVID-19 status, age in years and sex. Where HLA class I and class II types were available, the types were taken from metadata supplied by the sample provider, not from assay-based typing.

A remark on this clone: Its antigen remains unidentified. Per-base quality was not reported, and no clone a single base away is much larger than it.

At one collaborating source in Seattle, patients were enrolled during active infection and were followed longitudinally through the course of disease. The collaborating institutions used their own protocols to collect whole blood in K2EDTA tubes. Collaborator samples were shipped for TCRbeta analysis as frozen whole blood, isolated PBMCs, or DNA extracted from either sample type. In the germline V gene, CDR1 corresponds to MNHEY and CDR2 to SVGAGI. At the junction V is shortened by 7 bases and J by 3 bases; bases outside the gene matches: 7. Reading from cysteine to phenylalanine, the CDR3 counts 15 amino acids. The read is trimmed to its CDR3 DNA, 45 bases read in frame from base 1. What the research found in general, with its limitations: How much clinical and demographic metadata was included differed by source and by participant, and the metadata was provided uncurated.

TCRbeta CDR3 regions were amplified from genomic DNA using the immunoSEQ Assay, a bias-controlled multiplex PCR. Per the source publication's procedure: The number of nucleated cells in each sample was estimated from the amplification of reference gene primers within the assay. To quantify the absolute abundance of each unique TCRbeta CDR3 rearrangement, sequence reads were collapsed and filtered. For each sample, productive Simpson clonality was calculated by taking the square root of Simpson's diversity index across productive rearrangements. TCRdb's version of the immuneACCESS table is confined to in-frame rearrangements and falls short of the full clone set. An unresolved V gene accounts for under half of the shortfall where checked; the remainder is of unknown origin. The DNA was the basis for D and trimming; V, J and clone size are from that table. A total of more than 55,000 clones appear in this sample, 80% to 90% of them only once. Clones ranked in the top ten supply over 15% of the sample.

The rearrangement joined TRBV6-5 to TRBJ1-5; 9 central bases correspond to TRBD1. Sequencing input: peripheral blood. The TCR was taken from an older woman with COVID-19, enrolled during active disease. The sequenced DNA is TGTGCCAGCAAACAGGGGGCGCTGGACAATCAGCCCCAGCATTTT. Its translation reads: CASKQGALDNQPQHF.